A selection of T cell receptor beta chains follows, all from one sample in a study of beta chain features in type 1 diabetes. The table came from immunoSEQ multiplex PCR; TCRdb's copy has only in-frame clones and leaves some out. The sample shows approximately 250,000 clones, about a tenth of them seen only once. The sample comprised naive CD4+ T cells from blood. Every receptor here comes from a man aged 25-45 years with type 1 diabetes. CDR3s include the opening cysteine and the closing phenylalanine or tryptophan. The D gene is left open where the match is weak. Size is omitted from some rows. Given values are once, few, many or a class for expanded clones.

clone_size	j_call	d_call	v_call	cdr3_aa	cdr3_nt
NA	TRBJ1-5	NA	TRBV7-2	CASSLGPLSNQPQHF	TGTGCCAGCAGCTTAGGGCCGCTTAGCAATCAGCCCCAGCATTTT
NA	TRBJ2-7	NA	TRBV7-2	CASSLGRGASYEQYF	TGTGCCAGCAGCTTAGGTCGCGGGGCCTCCTACGAGCAGTACTTC
NA	TRBJ2-2	NA	TRBV5-4	CASSLDSLNTGELFF	TGTGCCAGCAGCTTGGACAGCCTTAACACCGGGGAGCTGTTTTTT
few	TRBJ2-2	TRBD2	TRBV7-2	CASSLPSGGFANTGELFF	TGTGCCAGCAGCTTGCCTAGCGGGGGGTTTGCGAACACCGGGGAGCTGTTTTTT
few	TRBJ1-6	NA	TRBV5-4	CASSLVAGPNSPLHF	TGTGCCAGCAGCTTGGTTGCGGGACCAAATTCACCCCTCCACTTT
NA	TRBJ2-2	NA	TRBV11-2	CASSQYERNTGELFF	TGTGCCAGCAGCCAATACGAGCGAAACACCGGGGAGCTGTTTTTT
NA	TRBJ2-5	TRBD2	TRBV29-1	CSALAGTQETQYF	TGCAGCGCCTTAGCGGGAACTCAAGAGACCCAGTACTTC
few	TRBJ1-2	NA	TRBV20-1	CSARAIRQDTF	TGCAGTGCTAGAGCTATCCGGCAGGACACCTTC
NA	TRBJ1-5	NA	TRBV7-8	CASSLVDQPQHF	TGTGCCAGCAGCTTAGTCGATCAGCCCCAGCATTTT
few	TRBJ2-7	NA	TRBV7-2	CASSSQGGYEQYF	TGTGCCAGCAGTTCTCAGGGAGGCTACGAGCAGTACTTC
NA	TRBJ2-1	TRBD2	TRBV4-3	CASSQDIGRAYNEQFF	TGCGCCAGCAGCCAAGATATCGGGAGGGCCTACAATGAGCAGTTCTTC
few	TRBJ1-2	NA	TRBV7-9	CASSLGTDYGYTF	TGTGCCAGCAGCTTAGGCACAGACTATGGCTACACCTTC
NA	TRBJ2-5	TRBD1	TRBV5-4	CASSRQGETQYF	TGTGCCAGCAGCCGACAGGGGGAGACCCAGTACTTC
NA	TRBJ1-5	TRBD1	TRBV4-2	CASSRGTGSNQPQHF	TGTGCCAGCAGCCGGGGGACAGGAAGCAATCAGCCCCAGCATTTT
few	TRBJ2-5	TRBD1	TRBV19	CASSNRTGRETQYF	TGTGCCAGTAGCAACAGGACAGGGCGGGAGACCCAGTACTTC
NA	TRBJ1-2	TRBD1	TRBV5-6	CASSLGQGVFGYTF	TGTGCCAGCAGCTTAGGACAGGGGGTGTTTGGCTACACCTTC
few	TRBJ2-2	NA	TRBV5-1	CASSLDRLNTGELFF	TGCGCCAGCAGCTTGGATAGATTGAACACCGGGGAGCTGTTTTTT
NA	TRBJ1-2	NA	TRBV7-9	CASSLDRDYGYTF	TGTGCCAGCAGCTTAGACAGGGACTATGGCTACACCTTC
NA	TRBJ2-7	TRBD1	TRBV27	CASGNRGHEQYF	TGTGCCAGCGGGAACAGGGGTCACGAGCAGTACTTC
NA	TRBJ2-3	NA	TRBV29-1	CSVESRTGTDTQYF	TGCAGCGTTGAATCTCGAACAGGCACAGATACGCAGTATTTT
few	TRBJ2-5	TRBD2	TRBV10-3	CAISESGTSLPETQYF	TGTGCCATCAGTGAGTCCGGGACTAGCCTGCCAGAGACCCAGTACTTC
NA	TRBJ2-2	TRBD2	TRBV30	CAWSVNPGTSGYPTGELFF	TGTGCCTGGAGTGTAAATCCGGGGACTAGCGGGTATCCCACCGGGGAGCTGTTTTTT
NA	TRBJ1-1	TRBD1	TRBV13	CASSPQGYTEAFF	TGTGCCAGCAGCCCACAGGGGTACACTGAAGCTTTCTTT
NA	TRBJ2-7	TRBD1	TRBV9	CASSLDRGEQYF	TGTGCCAGCAGCCTTGACAGGGGCGAGCAGTACTTC
NA	TRBJ2-5	NA	TRBV5-1	CASSRGETQYF	TGCGCCAGCAGCCGAGGGGAGACCCAGTACTTC
NA	TRBJ2-7	TRBD1	TRBV6-5	CASSYSWDRLNEQYF	TGTGCCAGCAGTTACTCTTGGGACAGGCTTAACGAGCAGTACTTC
NA	TRBJ2-5	TRBD2	TRBV6-6	CASSYSGASGQETQYF	TGTGCCAGCAGTTACAGCGGGGCGAGCGGCCAAGAGACCCAGTACTTC
NA	TRBJ1-2	TRBD1	TRBV28	CASTQGQGTYGYTF	TGTGCCAGCACCCAAGGACAGGGGACTTATGGCTACACCTTC
few	TRBJ2-5	NA	TRBV29-1	CSVERTDQETQYF	TGCAGCGTCGAAAGGACAGACCAAGAGACCCAGTACTTC
NA	TRBJ2-5	NA	TRBV7-2	CASSLEGARYQETQYF	TGTGCCAGCAGCTTGGAGGGGGCGCGGTACCAAGAGACCCAGTACTTC
NA	TRBJ1-2	NA	TRBV2	CASSGTQGMGDDYGYTF	TGTGCCAGCAGTGGCACCCAGGGGATGGGGGATGACTATGGCTACACCTTC
NA	TRBJ2-1	TRBD2	TRBV5-4	CASSLELAGGGEQFF	TGTGCCAGCAGCTTGGAACTAGCGGGGGGCGGTGAGCAGTTCTTC
NA	TRBJ2-2	NA	TRBV30	CAWSALTTGELFF	TGTGCCTGGAGCGCCTTGACAACCGGGGAGCTGTTTTTT
NA	TRBJ1-6	TRBD1	TRBV29-1	CSVGTGTSPLHF	TGCAGCGTTGGGACAGGGACTTCACCCCTCCACTTT
NA	TRBJ2-5	TRBD1	TRBV30	CAWTRQGQETQYF	TGTGCCTGGACCCGACAGGGCCAAGAGACCCAGTACTTC
NA	TRBJ1-4	NA	TRBV7-2	CASSFNGANEKLFF	TGTGCCAGCAGCTTTAACGGAGCTAATGAAAAACTGTTTTTT
NA	TRBJ2-1	NA	TRBV28	CASSSRLEGSNEQFF	TGTGCCAGCAGTTCCCGACTAGAGGGGAGCAATGAGCAGTTCTTC
NA	TRBJ2-6	NA	TRBV27	CASSLSPSFSSGANVLTF	TGTGCCAGCAGTTTATCTCCCAGTTTCAGCTCTGGGGCCAACGTCCTGACTTTC
few	TRBJ1-2	TRBD1	TRBV23-1	CASSKDREITNYGYTF	TGCGCCAGCAGTAAGGACAGGGAGATTACTAACTATGGCTACACCTTC
few	TRBJ2-1	NA	TRBV7-9	CATNPGVSYNEQFF	TGTGCCACCAACCCGGGGGTTTCCTACAATGAGCAGTTCTTC
few	TRBJ2-3	NA	TRBV10-3	CAIASREDTQYF	TGTGCCATTGCGTCCCGGGAAGATACGCAGTATTTT
few	TRBJ2-7	NA	TRBV4-3	CASSPLGNLRSGDEQYF	TGCGCCAGCAGCCCTTTGGGCAACCTCCGTTCCGGCGACGAGCAGTACTTC
NA	TRBJ1-2	TRBD1	TRBV28	CASSLVSGQNYGYTF	TGTGCCAGCAGCCTGGTGTCGGGACAGAACTATGGCTACACCTTC
NA	TRBJ2-1	TRBD2	TRBV7-9	CASSFTSGGAGNEQFF	TGTGCCAGCAGCTTTACTAGCGGGGGGGCCGGGAATGAGCAGTTCTTC
NA	TRBJ2-1	NA	TRBV7-8	CASSSFSLPRNEQFF	TGTGCCAGCAGCTCTTTCTCCCTCCCCAGGAATGAGCAGTTCTTC